This entry describes one TCR beta chain. What antigen it recognizes has not been identified. No base quality information exists; no much larger clone differs at one position. Whole blood was collected in K2EDTA tubes by collaborating institutions according to the institutions' own protocols. For TCRbeta analysis, collaborators shipped samples in one of three forms: frozen whole blood, isolated PBMCs, or DNA extracted from either of those sample types. The data derive from a study of blood T cell repertoires in COVID-19 (dated by TCRdb to 2020 to 2021). Regarding the research as a whole: The collaborator samples originated in the United States, Italy and Spain and spanned the acute and convalescent phases of COVID-19. The prospective study material was composed of cDNA or gDNA derived from T cells, B-cell-depleted T cells, or PBMCs. Subjects who had been exposed to COVID-19, were actively infected with it, or had recovered from it provided the deeply sampled blood TCRbeta repertoires that made up the dataset. A freely available public database, intended as a resource for researchers studying the immune response to SARS-CoV-2, is where the repertoires were released. The samples were drawn from two sources: the first 160 participants of the ongoing ImmuneRACE study, and about 1,300 subjects contributed by 6 global collaborators. Sample metadata almost always included a de-identified subject ID, COVID-19 status, age in years and sex. Where HLA class I and class II types were available, the types were taken from metadata supplied by the sample provider, not from assay-based typing.

TCRbeta CDR3 regions were amplified from genomic DNA by means of the immunoSEQ Assay, a bias-controlled multiplex PCR. Concerning the study's data processing: Nucleated cell counts per sample were estimated from amplification of reference gene primers within the assay. To quantify the absolute abundance of each unique TCRbeta CDR3 rearrangement, sequence reads were collapsed and filtered. Productive Simpson clonality was computed per sample as the square root of Simpson's diversity index over productive rearrangements. TCRdb mirrors the immuneACCESS table, restricted to in-frame sequences. Some clones are absent from its copies; in checked studies, under half trace to an unresolved V gene, and the reason for the others is unknown. V and J calls and clone size are given by that table; D and trimming were obtained from the DNA. This sample comprises roughly 330,000 clones, approximately 88% of them detected only once. The top ten hold roughly 4.1% of the sample.

General conclusions and limits of the study: Clinical and demographic metadata were provided uncurated, with the amount varying by source and participant.

Sequences SGHTA (CDR1) and FQGTGA (CDR2) are obtained from the germline V gene. The junction shows trimming of 5 bases on V and 1 base on J, plus 10 bases between the germline ends. The CDR3 goes from the cysteine to the phenylalanine over 14 residues. Only the CDR3 part of the read is kept: 42 bases, read in frame from the first base. Sequenced: peripheral blood. This clonotype originated in a woman between 45 and 65 years old with active or convalescent COVID-19. The receptor chain draws on TRBV7-3 and TRBJ2-3; TRBD1 is possibly the D segment (6 matching bases). The nucleotide sequence reads as follows: TGTGCCAGCAGCACCCGACAGGGCACAGATACGCAGTATTTT. It translates to CASSTRQGTDTQYF.